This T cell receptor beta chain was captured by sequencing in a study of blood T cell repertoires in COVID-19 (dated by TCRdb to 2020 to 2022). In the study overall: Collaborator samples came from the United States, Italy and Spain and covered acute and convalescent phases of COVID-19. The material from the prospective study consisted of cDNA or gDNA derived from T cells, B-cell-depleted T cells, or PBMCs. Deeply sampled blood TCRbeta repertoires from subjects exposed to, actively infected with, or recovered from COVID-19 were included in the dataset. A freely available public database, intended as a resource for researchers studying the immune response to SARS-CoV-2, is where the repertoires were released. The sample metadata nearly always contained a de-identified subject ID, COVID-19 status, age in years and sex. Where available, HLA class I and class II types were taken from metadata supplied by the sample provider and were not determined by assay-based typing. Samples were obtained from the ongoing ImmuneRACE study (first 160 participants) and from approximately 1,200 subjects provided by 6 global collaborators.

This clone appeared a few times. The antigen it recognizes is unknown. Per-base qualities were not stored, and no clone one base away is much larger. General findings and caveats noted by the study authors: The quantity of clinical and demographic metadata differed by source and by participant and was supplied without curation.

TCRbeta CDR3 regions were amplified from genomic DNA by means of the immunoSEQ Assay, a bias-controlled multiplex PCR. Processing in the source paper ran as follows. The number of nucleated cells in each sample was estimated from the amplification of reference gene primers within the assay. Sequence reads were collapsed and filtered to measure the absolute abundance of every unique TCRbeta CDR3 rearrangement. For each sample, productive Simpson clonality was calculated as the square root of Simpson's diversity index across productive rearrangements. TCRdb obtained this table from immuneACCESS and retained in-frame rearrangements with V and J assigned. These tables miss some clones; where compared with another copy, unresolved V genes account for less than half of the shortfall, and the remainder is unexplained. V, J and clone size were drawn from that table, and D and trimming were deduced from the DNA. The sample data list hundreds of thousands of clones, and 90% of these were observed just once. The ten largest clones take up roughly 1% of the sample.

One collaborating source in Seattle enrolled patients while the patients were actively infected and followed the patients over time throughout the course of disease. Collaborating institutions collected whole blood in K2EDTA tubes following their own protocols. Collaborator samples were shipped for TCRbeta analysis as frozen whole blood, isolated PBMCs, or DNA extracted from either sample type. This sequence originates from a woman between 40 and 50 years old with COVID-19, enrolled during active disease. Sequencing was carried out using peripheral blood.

For the CDR3, the sequence is CASSQSIGGTEAFF. The DNA is as follows: TGTGCCAGCAGTCAATCGATAGGAGGAACTGAAGCTTTCTTT. The chain joins TRBV6-2 or TRBV6-3 to TRBJ1-1, with no confidently assigned D gene. Cut back by 5 bases and 5 bases, the V and J ends lie 15 bases apart. The CDR3 measures 14 amino acids from cysteine to phenylalanine. Just CDR3 DNA is preserved here, 42 bases in frame from base 1. Based on the germline V gene, the CDR1 and CDR2 sequences are MNHEY and SVGEGT.